This T cell receptor beta chain was captured by sequencing in a study of T-cell memory formation after mild COVID-19. Trimming took 6 bases from V and 3 from J, leaving 12 bases between them. The CDR3 has 13 residues. Study-level points and caveats: CD4+ contracting clones were mainly CM and EM; CD8+ ones, EMRA. Whether second-wave clones peaking at day 37 were SARS-CoV-2 specific went unconfirmed. Later expanders leaned CD4+, whereas day 15 to 85 contracting clones were balanced CD4/CD8. Pre-infection memory carried some responding clones, suggesting that cross-reactive memory joined.

MiXCR, run by TCRdb on the 5' RACE reads, gives a single entry per CDR3 protein. This table has under 350,000 distinct CDR3 sequences, 15% to 20% appearing once. As to this clonotype: No antigen is known for it.

Sequencing was performed on PBMCs or a T cell subset sorted from them (not recorded which). This clonotype was sampled from a man in his late teens or twenties who had mild COVID-19 (a few samples of this study predate the infection). Cell type and time point are not known. The rearrangement joins TRBV12-3 or TRBV12-4 to TRBJ2-7; possible D gene TRBD1, 6 bases. The DNA for the CDR3 is TGTGCCAGCAGCACCGGGACAAACTACGAGCAGTACTTC. Amino acids: CASSTGTNYEQYF.